What follows are 27 T cell receptor beta chains derived from one specimen sequenced in a study. Treg sorting used a CD4+CD25+CD127-/low gate. TCRdb processed the 5' RACE reads anew with MiXCR; each CDR3 protein has one entry. The sample shows some 12,000 distinct CDR3 sequences, about 53% of them seen only once. The sample was tumor-infiltrating Tregs sorted from the breast tumor. The source is a female donor with breast cancer.

The CDR3 reads CATSATGAKNIQYF. CDR3 DNA: TGTGCCACCAGTGCTACTGGCGCCAAAAACATTCAGTACTTC. The V and J genes are TRBV24-1 and TRBJ2-4, with D unresolved. The CDR3 extends over 14 amino acids. Per germline, CDR1 KGHDR and CDR2 SFDVKD. Trimming stripped 5 bases from V and 1 base from J, with 8 bases between.

The V call is TRBV9, the J call TRBJ2-2; 12 bases align to TRBD2. This CDR3 is 17 amino acids long. CDR1 and CDR2 from the germline V gene are SGDLS and YYNGEE. With 3 bases clipped from V and 6 bases from J, the junction kept 9 bases outside the gene matches. DNA of the CDR3: TGTGCCAGCAGCGGGGAGACTAGCGGGAGTATTTCCGGGGAGCTGTTTTTT. Translating it yields CASSGETSGSISGELFF.

The chain carries TRBV3-1 and TRBJ1-2; 8 positions match TRBD1. The CDR3 is 14 amino acids. In germline, CDR1 is LGHDT, CDR2 YNNKEL (reference sequence). Germline trimming cut 2 bases from V and 4 bases from J; bases unmatched to any gene: 3. The chain's CDR3 is CASSQTGGLYGYTF. CDR3 DNA sequence: TGTGCCAGCAGCCAAACAGGGGGTCTCTATGGCTACACCTTC.

The chain uses TRBV7-2 and TRBJ2-4; D gene ambiguous. Germline CDR1 reads SGHTA; CDR2 reads FQGNSA. The length of the CDR3 is 12 residues. The ends were cut back, 3 bases at V and 1 base at J, with 1 base in the middle. The CDR3: CASSLAKNIQYF. As DNA, the CDR3 is TGTGCCAGCAGCTTGGCCAAAAACATTCAGTACTTC.

CDR3 residues: CASSQTQNTEAFF. In DNA, the CDR3 is TGTGCCAGCAGCCAAACCCAGAACACTGAAGCTTTCTTT. The rearrangement joins TRBV14 to TRBJ1-1; D is uncertain. Germline lookup yields CDR1 SGHDN and CDR2 FVKESK. The V gene lost 2 bases and the J gene lost 1 base, with 5 bases spanning the gap. This CDR3 has 13 residues.

This clonotype is termed medium-sized. The chain is built from TRBV29-1 and TRBJ1-2; a possible D gene is TRBD1 (6 bases). From germline, CDR1 is SQVTM and CDR2 ANQGSEA. This CDR3 region has 14 residues. V shed 6 bases and J shed 0 bases, with 14 bases lying between them. CDR3 nucleotide sequence: TGCAGCGTGGACGACAGGCAACCTAACTATGGCTACACCTTC. This translates into CSVDDRQPNYGYTF.

This clonotype has more than one count but fewer than ten. The CDR3 nucleotides are TGCAGCGTTGAAGAGTGGCAGACCCAGTACTTC. This gives the protein CSVEEWQTQYF. V and J are TRBV29-1 and TRBJ2-5; D gene uncertain. Germline V gene lookup returns CDR1 SQVTM and CDR2 ANQGSEA. V lost 0 bases and J lost 6, with 5 bases in between. There are 11 residues in the CDR3.

The chain employs TRBV4-3 and TRBJ1-4, with a tentative D call TRBD1 (5 bases). CDR1 and CDR2 from the germline V gene are LGHNA and YSLEER. This CDR3 spans 14 amino acids. V gave up 1 base and J gave up 7 bases, with 10 bases separating them. The chain's CDR3 is CASSQGQGLEKLFF. Here the CDR3 DNA reads TGCGCCAGCAGCCAAGGTCAGGGCCTTGAAAAACTGTTTTTT.

For this clonotype: A read error may produce the germline difference seen at one junction end. The chain couples TRBV12-3 or TRBV12-4 to TRBJ2-4; 7 bases agree with TRBD1. This CDR3 has 14 residues. The CDR3 DNA reads as TGTGCCAGCAGGCCTACAGGGGTGGTAAACATTCGGTACTTC. Protein product: CASRPTGVVNIRYF.

This clonotype was detected only a few times. The chain has TRBV20-1 and TRBJ2-3; D not certain. V dropped 2 bases and J dropped 6 bases, with 12 bases sitting between them. There are 13 residues in the CDR3. The germline V gene encodes CDR1 DFQATT and CDR2 SNEGSKA (reference sequence). The CDR3 region is CSARYSAHDTQYF. The CDR3 DNA is TGCAGTGCTAGATATTCAGCACATGATACGCAGTATTTT.

V is TRBV7-9 and J is TRBJ2-1; TRBD2 matches 14 bases. The germline V gene has CDR1 SEHNR and CDR2 FQNEAQ (reference sequence). The CDR3 is 16 amino acids. Trimming took 5 bases from V and 8 from J; bases not matched to a gene: 8. CDR3 in DNA: TGTGCCAGCAGCCCCCCGACTAGCGGGAGGGCGCATGAGCAGTTCTTC. Its protein product is CASSPPTSGRAHEQFF. The whole variable domain, remainder taken from reference TRBV7-9 and TRBJ2-1, is DTGVSQNPRHKITKRGQNVTFRCDPISEHNRLYWYRQTLGQGPEFLTYFQNEAQLEKSRLLSDRFSAERPKGSFSTLEIQRTEQGDSAMYLCASSPPTSGRAHEQFFGPGTRLTVL.

The gene calls are TRBV7-7 and TRBJ2-1; D might be TRBD2 (6 bases). Between the trimmed V and J ends, which lost 6 bases and 8 bases, there was a span of 38 bases. Germline values: CDR1 SSHAT, CDR2 FNYEAQ (reference sequence). This CDR3 spans 21 amino acids. Written as DNA, the CDR3 is TGTGCCAGCAGTCCCGTTTCGGGAGCCGATCCCAAGATACAACTTTTTCATGAGCAGTTCTTC. It is translated as CASSPVSGADPKIQLFHEQFF. Variable domain in full (rest from reference TRBV7-7 and TRBJ2-1): GAGVSQSPRYKVTKRGQDVTLRCDPISSHATLYWYQQALGQGPEFLTYFNYEAQPDKSGLPSDRFSAERPEGSISTLTIQRTEQRDSAMYRCASSPVSGADPKIQLFHEQFFGPGTRLTVL.

The J gene is TRBJ1-1, the V gene TRBV27, with a tentative D call TRBD1 (6 bases). Germline CDR1 is MNHEY and CDR2 is SMNVEV (reference sequence). V was cut by 5 bases and J by 0 bases, with 16 bases left in between. The CDR3 sequence is 16 residues long. The CDR3 spells CASSPTGLRMNTEAFF. The CDR3 DNA reads as TGTGCCAGCAGTCCCACAGGGCTCCGAATGAACACTGAAGCTTTCTTT.

This chain links TRBV20-1 with TRBJ2-3; 8 bases map to TRBD2. This CDR3 spans 18 amino acids. Germline V gives CDR1 DFQATT, CDR2 SNEGSKA (reference sequence). Losses at the gene ends were 1 base for V and 0 bases for J; bases not matched to a gene: 12. The CDR3 DNA reads TGCAGTGCTAGAGGGCTAGCGGGCGGTAAATCTAGCACAGATACGCAGTATTTT. It codes for CSARGLAGGKSSTDTQYF.

This sequence joins TRBV20-1 and TRBJ2-4; 14 bases match TRBD2. Germline assignment: CDR1 DFQATT and CDR2 SNEGSKA (reference sequence). This CDR3 is 13 amino acids long. CDR3 DNA: TGCAGCACGACTAGCGGGAGGGAGAACATTCAGTACTTC. As protein: CSTTSGRENIQYF.

J is TRBJ1-2 and V is TRBV20-1; D possibly corresponds to TRBD1 (5 bases). The V end was cut by 5 bases, the J end by 2 bases, with 12 bases between. CDR3 length: 13 amino acids. The germline CDR1 and CDR2 sequences are DFQATT and SNEGSKA (reference sequence). CDR3 protein: CSASTGPNYGYTF. In nucleotides, the CDR3 is TGCAGTGCTTCGACGGGACCAAACTATGGCTACACCTTC.

V and J are TRBV4-2 and TRBJ2-1; weak D call: TRBD1 (6 bases). Germline-derived CDR1 and CDR2 are LGHNA and YNFKEQ. Trimming stripped 3 bases from V and 10 bases from J, with 16 bases between. This CDR3 comprises 14 residues. The CDR3 DNA follows: TGTGCCAGCAGCCAGGTTAATACAGGGAGAGAGCAGTTCTTC. It codes for CASSQVNTGREQFF.

The table lists this clonotype with a few counts. The chain combines TRBV7-9 with TRBJ2-2, with D possibly matching TRBD2 (6 bases). This CDR3 is built from 16 residues. Trimming took off 7 bases at V and 1 base at J, with 16 bases between the two ends. Germline loops: CDR1 SEHNR, CDR2 FQNEAQ (reference sequence). In DNA form, the CDR3 reads TGTGCCAGCACCGCCGGAGGGGCGCTGAACACCGGGGAGCTGTTTTTT. This encodes CASTAGGALNTGELFF.

The chain recombines TRBV20-1 with TRBJ2-5; D gene ambiguous. CDR3 length: 11 residues. The V end lost 2 bases, the J end lost 2 bases, and 3 bases lay between the germline ends. The germline V gene has CDR1 DFQATT and CDR2 SNEGSKA (reference sequence). The CDR3 DNA reads as TGCAGTGCTAGAAAACAAGAGACCCAGTACTTC. This sequence encodes CSARKQETQYF.

This clonotype came up a few times. This rearrangement joins TRBV6-5 to TRBJ1-6; D gene unclear. Trimming took 2 bases from V and 7 from J, leaving 15 bases between them. The CDR3 consists of 16 residues. CDR1 is MNHEY, CDR2 SVGAGI, per germline. The CDR3 spells CASSYAGLHLNSPLHF. CDR3 nucleotide sequence: TGTGCCAGCAGTTACGCCGGACTCCACCTGAATTCACCCCTCCACTTT.

This chain joins TRBV7-9 and TRBJ1-6; 7 bases match TRBD1. The CDR3 runs 14 residues. V was clipped by 10 bases and J by 10 bases; unmatched bases: 13. The V gene's germline CDR1 is SEHNR and CDR2 FQNEAQ (reference sequence). The DNA for the CDR3 is TGTGCCACTAATCACCGGGACAGATCCTCACCCCTCCACTTT. This translates into CATNHRDRSSPLHF. Complete variable domain (other parts from reference TRBV7-9 and TRBJ1-6): DTGVSQNPRHKITKRGQNVTFRCDPISEHNRLYWYRQTLGQGPEFLTYFQNEAQLEKSRLLSDRFSAERPKGSFSTLEIQRTEQGDSAMYLCATNHRDRSSPLHFGNGTRLTVT.

The chain links TRBV5-1 to TRBJ2-1, with unresolved D. The CDR3 totals 14 residues. The ends were cut back, 4 bases at V and 6 bases at J, with 14 bases in the middle. Germline CDR1 is SGHRS and CDR2 is YFSETQ. The CDR3 loop reads CASSQPRGSNEQFF. CDR3 coding DNA: TGCGCCAGCAGCCAACCCCGTGGTAGCAATGAGCAGTTCTTC.

V gene TRBV30 combines with J gene TRBJ2-2; either TRBD1 or TRBD2 may fit D (5 bases each). The CDR3 spans 15 residues. Per the germline V gene, CDR1 is GTSNPN and CDR2 is SVGIG (reference sequence). V was shortened by 5 bases and J by 5 bases, with 18 bases between the two germline ends. CDR3 coding DNA: TGTGCCTGGGGTGGGTTCTGGGGGAGTACCGGGGAGCTGTTTTTT. This sequence encodes CAWGGFWGSTGELFF.

A few counts support this clonotype. This chain uses TRBV27 with TRBJ1-1, with D perhaps TRBD1 (5 bases). Trimming removed 6 bases at V and 1 base at J, with 9 bases between. The CDR3 runs to 13 residues. Germline CDR1 reads MNHEY; CDR2 reads SMNVEV (reference sequence). The CDR3 region is CASRNTGNTEAFF. As DNA, the CDR3 is TGTGCCAGCAGGAACACAGGGAACACTGAAGCTTTCTTT.

This clonotype was counted between two and nine times. The chain recombines TRBV6-5 with TRBJ2-3; D gene unclear. CDR3 size: 11 residues. Trimming stripped 7 bases from V and 7 bases from J, with 9 bases between. Germline V gene data show CDR1 as MNHEY and CDR2 as SVGAGI. CDR3 nucleotide sequence: TGTGCCAGCACCCTAAGCTATACGCAGTATTTT. Translation gives CASTLSYTQYF.

The chain's CDR3 is CARDYEQYV. The CDR3 nucleotides are TGTGCTAGGGACTACGAGCAGTACGTC. The chain couples TRBV12-5 to TRBJ2-7; D unresolved. The CDR3 sequence is 9 residues long. Germline V gene sequence: CDR1 LGHNT, CDR2 FRNRAP. Trimming removed 9 bases at V and 3 bases at J, with 3 bases between.

This chain connects TRBV20-1 to TRBJ2-1, with 11 bases aligning to TRBD1. From germline, CDR1 is DFQATT and CDR2 SNEGSKA (reference sequence). V shed 3 bases and J 10 bases; nucleotides not matched to a gene: 5. The CDR3 is 13 amino acids. In nucleotides, the CDR3 is TGCAGTGCTAGTGGACAGGGGGCTAGGGAGCAGTTCTTC. This encodes CSASGQGAREQFF.